Listed below are T cell receptor beta chains from one sample, sequenced in a study of graft-versus-host responses after intestinal transplantation. The data were produced by immunoSEQ multiplex PCR, yet TCRdb's version contains in-frame clones alone and is incomplete. The table includes about 10,000 clones, 85% to 95% detected once. The source material was PBMCs, sampled almost 70 days after transplant. Source of these receptors: a human patient who received an intestinal transplant, so some T cells may come from the graft donor. CDR3s include the opening cysteine and the closing phenylalanine or tryptophan. The D gene is left open where the match is weak. Only part of the rows carry a size: once, few, many, or a class if the clone is expanded.

clone_size	d_call	j_call	v_call	cdr3_nt	cdr3_aa
-	TRBD2	TRBJ2-1	TRBV6-5	TGTGCCAGTAGCGGGAACTCCTACAATGAGCAGTTCTTC	CASSGNSYNEQFF
-	TRBD2	TRBJ2-1	TRBV5-6	TGTGCCAGCAGCTTGCGGGGACTAGCGGGGCTATACAATGAGCAGTTCTTC	CASSLRGLAGLYNEQFF
-	-	TRBJ2-6	TRBV7-4	TGTGCCAGCAGCGGCTCACAAAGTCGGGCCAACGTCCTGACTTTC	CASSGSQSRANVLTF
-	TRBD2	TRBJ2-7	TRBV11-2	TGTGCCAGCAGCTTAGTTCTGGGACTAGACTACGAGCAGTACTTC	CASSLVLGLDYEQYF
-	-	TRBJ2-1	TRBV19	TGTGCCAGTAGTATAGGGGGGGCGGTAACCTACAATGAGCAGTTCTTC	CASSIGGAVTYNEQFF
-	-	TRBJ2-6	TRBV5-1	TGCGCCAGCAGCTTAGACTTGTTCTCTGGGGCCAACGTCCTGACTTTC	CASSLDLFSGANVLTF
-	-	TRBJ2-6	TRBV15	TGTGCCACCAGCAGAGAACCGGGCTCTGGGGCCAACGTCCTGACTTTC	CATSREPGSGANVLTF
-	TRBD1	TRBJ2-2	TRBV19	TGTGCCAGTAGTATGGACAGGACCACCGGGGAGCTGTTTTTT	CASSMDRTTGELFF
-	-	TRBJ1-4	TRBV7-9	TGTGCCAGCAGCTTAGGGCAGGGTGAAGCTAATGAAAAACTGTTTTTT	CASSLGQGEANEKLFF
-	-	TRBJ2-7	TRBV4-3	TGCGCCAGCAGCCAAGTAGCGGACTTGGCCTACGAGCAGTACTTC	CASSQVADLAYEQYF
-	TRBD2	TRBJ2-2	TRBV15	TGTGCCACCAGCAGAGAGCCGGGACTAAACACCGGGGAGCTGTTTTTT	CATSREPGLNTGELFF
-	-	TRBJ1-5	TRBV15	TGTGCCACCAGCAGAGATCAGCCAGGGGCTAGCAATCAGCCCCAGCATTTT	CATSRDQPGASNQPQHF
-	-	TRBJ1-1	TRBV27	TGTGCCAGCAGTTTCTCGGGAAACACTGAAGCTTTCTTT	CASSFSGNTEAFF
-	-	TRBJ2-7	TRBV7-9	TGTGCCAGCAGCCCGAAGGGGAATCGGGCCTACGAGCAGTACTTC	CASSPKGNRAYEQYF
-	TRBD1	TRBJ2-1	TRBV4-3	TGCGCCAGCAGCCTCGGCCAGGGGGCGGAACAGTTCTTC	CASSLGQGAEQFF
-	-	TRBJ1-5	TRBV28	-	CASSFFGQNQPQHF
-	-	TRBJ1-1	TRBV7-6	TGTGCCAGCAGGGGGGGCCCAGGGGCTATGAACACTGAAGCTTTCTTT	CASRGGPGAMNTEAFF
-	TRBD1	TRBJ1-5	TRBV23-1	TGCGCCAGCGAGCCCTACAGTAACAGGGGGCAGTGCAATCAGCCCCAGCATTTT	CASEPYSNRGQCNQPQHF
-	-	TRBJ2-7	TRBV28	TGTGCCAGCAGTTCGTCCCGGGACTTACCCTACGAGCAGTACTTC	CASSSSRDLPYEQYF
-	-	TRBJ2-1	TRBV11-2	TGTGCCAGCAGCTCCCGCGGGGACAGTTTACCCAATGAGCAGTTCTTC	CASSSRGDSLPNEQFF
few	-	TRBJ1-3	TRBV9	TGTGCCAGCAGCGTAGGACAATCGGGAAACACCATATATTTT	CASSVGQSGNTIYF
-	TRBD2	TRBJ2-3	TRBV5-1	TGCGCCAGCAGCTTGGCGTCTAGCGGTAGCACAGATACGCAGTATTTT	CASSLASSGSTDTQYF
-	TRBD2	TRBJ2-5	TRBV25-1	TGTGCCAGCAGTGGCTTAGCGGGCCAAGAGACCCAGTACTTC	CASSGLAGQETQYF
-	TRBD2	TRBJ2-1	TRBV27	TGTGCCAGCAGTCCGAGGGCTGGGACTAGCGGATACAATGAGCAGTTCTTC	CASSPRAGTSGYNEQFF
-	-	TRBJ2-7	TRBV7-2	TGTGCCAGCAGCTTAACGCAGCCTGTCGGCGAGCAGTACTTC	CASSLTQPVGEQYF
-	-	TRBJ2-7	TRBV28	TGTGCCAGCAGTTACACCTCCTACGAGCAGTACTTC	CASSYTSYEQYF
-	TRBD1	TRBJ1-6	TRBV7-3	TGTGCCAGCAGCGCTACCGGGACAGGGAATTCACCCCTCCACTTT	CASSATGTGNSPLHF
-	-	TRBJ1-5	TRBV2	TGTGCCAGCAGGGTGAGCCAGGGGAACCAGCATTTT	CASRVSQGNQHF
-	-	TRBJ2-7	TRBV9	TGTGCCAGCAGCGTAGGCTCCTTGGGGGAGCAGTACTTC	CASSVGSLGEQYF
-	TRBD2	TRBJ2-2	TRBV10-3	TGTGCCATCAGTGTAGCGGGAGACACCGGGGAGCTGTTTTTT	CAISVAGDTGELFF
-	-	TRBJ1-5	TRBV7-3	TGTGCCAGCAGCTTCTACGAGGGCAAGACAAATCAGCCCCAGCATTTT	CASSFYEGKTNQPQHF
-	-	TRBJ2-5	TRBV4-3	TGCGCCAGCAGCCTTCGACCCGGAGAGACCCAGTACTTC	CASSLRPGETQYF
-	-	TRBJ1-1	TRBV6-5	TGTGCCAGCAGTTACCGGAGGGGCACTGAAGCTTTCTTT	CASSYRRGTEAFF
-	-	TRBJ1-5	TRBV28	TGTGCCAGCAGACTACACATTAATAGCAATCAGCCCCAGCATTTT	CASRLHINSNQPQHF
-	TRBD1	TRBJ1-2	TRBV19	TGTGCCACAAGAGACAGGGTTAATGGCTACACCTTC	CATRDRVNGYTF
-	TRBD2	TRBJ2-3	TRBV6-5	TGTGCCAGCAGTTATCACCTAGCGGAGAGCACAGATACGCAGTATTTT	CASSYHLAESTDTQYF
-	-	TRBJ2-2	TRBV9	TGTGCCAGCAGCGTCGGGGTTACCGGGGAGCTGTTTTTT	CASSVGVTGELFF
-	TRBD1	TRBJ2-2	TRBV2	TGTGCCAGCAGTGTGGGGACAGTCGACACCGGGGAGCTGTTTTTT	CASSVGTVDTGELFF
-	TRBD1	TRBJ2-2	TRBV27	TGTGCCAGCAGTTTAGGGGACAGGGTCACCGGGGAGCTGTTTTTT	CASSLGDRVTGELFF
-	TRBD1	TRBJ1-1	TRBV4-3	TGCGCCAGCAGCCCAGGACAGGGGGCGTTTGAAGCTTTCTTT	CASSPGQGAFEAFF